One sample yielded the 8 T cell receptor beta chains listed below, sequenced in a study of chemoradiotherapy in HPV16-positive cancers. Here immunoSEQ multiplex PCR was the method, and the copy in TCRdb shows in-frame clones only, minus some. The sample records 2,000 to 2,500 clones, 73% being singletons. Sampling was carried out from a patient who underwent chemoradiotherapy. These receptors all stem from a human donor with HPV-associated anogenital cancer.

The gene calls are TRBV2 and TRBJ1-2, with 7 bases identical to TRBD1. The length of the CDR3 is 13 residues. Per germline, CDR1 SNHLY and CDR2 FYNNEI. J lost 6 bases, V lost 6 bases, and 7 bases had no gene match. Here the CDR3 DNA reads TGTGCCAGCAGCCCGACAGGGAGGGATGGCTACACCTTC. It yields the protein CASSPTGRDGYTF.

The genes are TRBV5-6 and TRBJ1-2; TRBD1 might be the D (5 bases). There are 13 residues in the CDR3. Trimming took off 0 bases at V and 3 bases at J, with 6 bases between the two ends. The germline V gene has CDR1 SGHDT and CDR2 YYEEEE. The CDR3 reads CASSLGQYYGYTF. The DNA of the CDR3 is TGTGCCAGCAGCTTGGGACAGTACTATGGCTACACCTTC. Complete variable domain (other parts from reference TRBV5-6 and TRBJ1-2): DAGVTQSPTHLIKTRGQQVTLRCSPKSGHDTVSWYQQALGQGPQFIFQYYEEEERQRGNFPDRFSGHQFPNYSSELNVNALLLGDSALYLCASSLGQYYGYTFGSGTRLTVV.

The chain is built from TRBV6-1 and TRBJ2-3, with 12 nucleotides matching TRBD1. Germline CDR1 MNHNS, CDR2 SASEGT. The CDR3 has 21 residues. V lost 0 bases, J lost 0 bases, and 13 bases stayed unmatched. The CDR3 loop is CASSEALRGQGARRSTDTQYF. DNA for the CDR3: TGTGCCAGCAGTGAAGCGTTGAGGGGACAGGGGGCTCGCCGTAGCACAGATACGCAGTATTTT.

The V and J genes are TRBV29-1 and TRBJ2-5, with 7 nucleotides matching TRBD2. The CDR3 totals 13 residues. V lost 1 base, J lost 4 bases, and 3 bases stayed unmatched. CDR1 is SQVTM, CDR2 ANQGSEA, per germline. The CDR3 DNA reads TGCAGCGTTGAAGGCGGGAGAATAGAGACCCAGTACTTC. Translating gives CSVEGGRIETQYF.

The rearrangement joins TRBV11-3 to TRBJ1-1; D might be TRBD1 (5 bases). Trimming cost V 3 bases and J 2 bases, with 10 bases left between them. The CDR3 length is 14 residues. The germline gives CDR1 SGHNT, CDR2 YENEEA. CDR3 nucleotide sequence: TGTGCCAGCAGCTTTGGGACGGCTAACACTGAAGCTTTCTTT. Its translation is CASSFGTANTEAFF.

This clone came up a few times. The chain combines TRBV5-1 with TRBJ2-2, with TRBD1 matching over 9 bases. This CDR3 comprises 16 residues. Trimming took 3 bases from V and 4 from J; bases not matched to a gene: 7. Per the germline V gene, CDR1 is SGHRS and CDR2 is YFSETQ. Here the CDR3 reads CASSSKTGGSTGELFF. The CDR3 DNA reads as TGCGCCAGCAGCTCGAAGACAGGGGGAAGCACCGGGGAGCTGTTTTTT.

The genes are TRBV28 and TRBJ1-3; 9 bases align to TRBD1. Germline CDR1 and CDR2: MDHEN and SYDVKM. This CDR3 is built from 14 residues. The junction had 6 bases not matched to a gene; V was cut back by 6 bases and J by 6 bases. The CDR3 DNA reads as TGTGCCAGCAGCGGAGGACAGGGGTCAAACACCATATATTTT. Translation gives CASSGGQGSNTIYF.

This clone was seen just once. This chain links TRBV6-1 with TRBJ1-1; 9 bases are shared with TRBD1. This CDR3 is 15 amino acids long. V lost 3 bases, J lost 3 bases, and 5 bases stayed unmatched. Germline lookup yields CDR1 MNHNS and CDR2 SASEGT. The CDR3 sequence: CASSDGTGWYTEAFF. The CDR3 DNA reads TGTGCCAGCAGTGACGGGACAGGGTGGTACACTGAAGCTTTCTTT.